The 3 T cell receptor beta chains presented below share a single source sample, sequenced in a study of breast tumors, draining lymph nodes, adjacent tissues. TCRdb reanalysed the multiplex PCR reads using MiXCR and keeps one entry per CDR3 protein. The sample comprises about 200,000 distinct CDR3 sequences, roughly 31% of which are singletons, and around 4.4% rests with the top ten. Axillary draining lymph nodes of breast cancer patients supplied the node samples. Sequencing used axillary lymph node tissue. Source of these receptors: a female donor with breast cancer. Some clones in this sample may be carry-over from other donors' samples.

This clonotype appeared a few times. This clone may be a read error of a much larger clone one base away. CDR3 in DNA: TGTGCCTGGAGTGTATACAGCTCTGGAAACACCATATGTTTT. Translating gives CAWSVYSSGNTICF. The rearrangement joins TRBV30 to TRBJ1-3; the D is unclear. CDR1 and CDR2 (germline): GTSNPN, SVGIG (reference sequence). The CDR3 extends over 14 amino acids.

This clonotype was seen only a few times. This rearrangement joins TRBV18 to TRBJ2-3; 7 positions match TRBD1. The ends lost 1 base at V and 0 bases at J; junction bases unmatched: 4. CDR3 size: 16 residues. From germline, CDR1 is KGHSH and CDR2 LQKENI. The CDR3 region is CASSPRNRGSTDTQYF. DNA of the CDR3: TGTGCCAGCTCACCACGGAACAGGGGAAGCACAGATACGCAGTATTTT.

This clonotype was counted only a few times. The V and J genes are TRBV5-4 and TRBJ1-1; no reliable D call. V was trimmed by 0 bases and J by 0 bases, leaving 6 bases between them. The CDR3 spans 14 residues. Germline assignment: CDR1 SGHNT and CDR2 YYREEE (reference sequence). CDR3 DNA sequence: TGTGCCAGCAGCTTGGAGGGTATGAACACTGAAGCTTTCTTT. Its translation: CASSLEGMNTEAFF.